A single sample is the source of the 13 T cell receptor beta chains below, sequenced in a study of T cells in narcolepsy. This table comes from immunoSEQ multiplex PCR, and its TCRdb copy is limited to in-frame clones, with some not included. The sample contains over 25,000 clones, around 86% of which appear only once. What was sequenced was CD45RA- memory CD4+ T cells from PBMCs. All receptors come from a human donor with narcolepsy.

This chain connects TRBV30 to TRBJ1-2; TRBD1 might be the D (5 bases). The V end was cut by 0 bases, the J end by 7 bases, with 18 bases between. Germline values: CDR1 GTSNPN, CDR2 SVGIG (reference sequence). The CDR3 contains 15 residues. CDR3 residues: CAWSVISGAGGGYTF. CDR3 sequence (DNA): TGTGCCTGGAGTGTAATATCCGGGGCAGGAGGTGGCTACACCTTC.

The chain carries TRBV19 and TRBJ2-3, with 8 bases that match TRBD2. The germline V gene encodes CDR1 LNHDA and CDR2 SQIVND (reference sequence). CDR3 length: 14 amino acids. The V gene end was trimmed by 8 bases and the J gene end by 6 bases; junction bases not matched to a gene: 10. CDR3 amino acids: CASGTRTSPDTQYF. CDR3 sequence (DNA): TGTGCCAGTGGGACCCGGACTAGCCCGGATACGCAGTATTTT.

The J gene is TRBJ1-1, the V gene TRBV7-9; 7 nucleotides align to TRBD1. CDR1 is SEHNR, CDR2 FQNEAQ, per germline (reference sequence). V shed 1 base and J 4 bases; nucleotides not matched to a gene: 9. The CDR3 runs to 16 residues. For the CDR3, the DNA is TGTGCCAGCAGCTTAGTAGCAGGGGGACGGAGCACTGAAGCTTTCTTT. Amino acids: CASSLVAGGRSTEAFF.

DNA for the CDR3: TGTGCCAGCGGACAGGACAGCTCCTACGAGCAGTACGTC. Translating it yields CASGQDSSYEQYV. This chain uses TRBV2 with TRBJ2-7; 7 nucleotides line up with TRBD1. CDR1 and CDR2 (germline): SNHLY, FYNNEI. The J segment lost 0 bases and the V segment lost 8 bases, leaving 4 bases of the junction unmatched. The CDR3 loop spans 13 amino acids.

The gene calls are TRBV11-2 and TRBJ2-7, with D perhaps TRBD2 (5 bases). Trimming took off 0 bases at V and 10 bases at J, with 10 bases between the two ends. Germline assignment: CDR1 SGHAT and CDR2 FQNNGV. This CDR3 has 12 residues. CDR3 in DNA: TGTGCCAGCAGCTTAGAGGTCGGGGATCAGTACGTC. This codes for CASSLEVGDQYV.

In its sample, this clone was seen once. The chain links TRBV10-3 to TRBJ2-7; D gene uncertain. TRBJ2-5 matches the DNA end more closely, so the J call is doubtful. There are 12 residues in the CDR3. From germline, CDR1 is ENHRY and CDR2 SYGVKD. As DNA, the CDR3 is TGTGCCATCAGTCCGAACGGGGAGACCCAGTACTTC. This codes for CAISPNGETQYF.

The V call is TRBV6-5, the J call TRBJ2-7; 8 bases match TRBD2. Germline V CDR1 and CDR2: MNHEY, SVGAGI. V trimming: 5 bases; J trimming: 6 bases; junction bases outside the gene matches: 3. The CDR3 length is 12 residues. The CDR3: CASSATSVEQYF. The CDR3 nucleotides read TGTGCCAGCAGTGCGACTAGCGTCGAGCAGTACTTC.

This chain links TRBV5-4 with TRBJ2-1; D may be TRBD1 or TRBD2 (5 bases each). The ends were cut back, 3 bases at V and 6 bases at J, with 19 bases in the middle. Germline CDR1 and CDR2: SGHNT and YYREEE (reference sequence). This CDR3 spans 16 amino acids. CDR3 residues: CASSSAGRGVGNEQFF. CDR3 DNA sequence: TGTGCCAGCAGCTCCGCAGGGAGAGGGGTTGGCAATGAGCAGTTCTTC.

The chain joins TRBV18 to TRBJ1-5; 12 bases match TRBD1. The CDR3 runs 15 residues. Trimming took 1 base from V and 9 from J; bases not matched to a gene: 4. Germline V gene sequence: CDR1 KGHSH, CDR2 LQKENI. The CDR3 protein is CASSPQGQGATPQHF. The CDR3 nucleotides read TGTGCCAGCTCACCACAGGGACAGGGGGCGACGCCCCAGCATTTT.

This sequence joins TRBV27 and TRBJ1-1; TRBD1 aligns across 8 bases. CDR3 size: 17 residues. Germline CDR1 MNHEY, CDR2 SMNVEV (reference sequence). The junction had 8 bases not matched to a gene; V was cut back by 2 bases and J by 0 bases. CDR3 bases: TGTGCCAGCAGTTTAATCTGGACAGGGACGATGAACACTGAAGCTTTCTTT. This codes for CASSLIWTGTMNTEAFF.

CDR3 coding DNA: TGTGCCAGCAGTGATCCGGGACCCAGGGAAAAACTGTTTTTT. Encoded protein: CASSDPGPREKLFF. The rearrangement joins TRBV6-1 to TRBJ1-4; D possibly corresponds to TRBD1 (5 bases). The CDR3 contains 14 residues. Germline CDR1 is MNHNS and CDR2 is SASEGT. The V gene lost 3 bases and the J gene lost 8 bases, with 13 bases spanning the gap.

This chain links TRBV11-2 with TRBJ2-3; 8 bases agree with TRBD2. After removal of 5 bases from V and 7 bases from J, the junction contained 14 bases not matched to a gene. This CDR3 has 16 residues. Germline CDR1 and CDR2: SGHAT and FQNNGV. CDR3 coding DNA: TGTGCCAGCAGCGGCACCGGGACTAGAGTAAAAAATACGCAGTATTTT. It yields the protein CASSGTGTRVKNTQYF.

This clone was detected only a few times. This chain uses TRBV15 with TRBJ1-2, with 7 nucleotides matching TRBD1. Unmatched junction bases numbered 5, after V lost 3 bases and J lost 1 base. The CDR3 consists of 15 residues. CDR1 is LNHNV and CDR2 is YYDKDF in the germline V gene (reference sequence). The DNA of the CDR3 is TGTGCCACCAGCAGTCAAAGGGGGCTTAACTATGGCTACACCTTC. Protein product: CATSSQRGLNYGYTF.